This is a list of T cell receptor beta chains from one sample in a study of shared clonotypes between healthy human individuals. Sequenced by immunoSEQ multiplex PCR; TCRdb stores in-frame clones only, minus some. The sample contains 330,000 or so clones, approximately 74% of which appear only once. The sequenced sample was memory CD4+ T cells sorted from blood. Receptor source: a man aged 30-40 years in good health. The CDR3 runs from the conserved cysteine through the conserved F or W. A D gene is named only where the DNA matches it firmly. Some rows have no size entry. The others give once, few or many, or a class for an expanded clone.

CDR3aa: CSVERGTGNEQFF; CDR3nt: TGCAGCGTTGAAAGGGGCACGGGTAATGAGCAGTTCTTC; len: 13; d_gene: NA; abundance: few; v_gene: TRBV29-1; j_gene: TRBJ2-1
CDR3aa: CASSPRPTGGGGTDTQYF; CDR3nt: TGTGCCAGCAGCCCCCGACCAACCGGGGGAGGTGGGACAGATACGCAGTATTTT; len: 18; d_gene: NA; abundance: NA; v_gene: TRBV7-2; j_gene: TRBJ2-3
CDR3aa: CASSPRTGTGELFF; CDR3nt: TGTGCCAGCAGCCCCCGGACAGGAACCGGGGAGCTGTTTTTT; len: 14; d_gene: TRBD1; abundance: NA; v_gene: TRBV9; j_gene: TRBJ2-2
CDR3aa: CASRTLAGVPTDTQYF; CDR3nt: TGTGCCAGCAGAACCCTAGCGGGAGTTCCCACAGATACGCAGTATTTT; len: 16; d_gene: TRBD2; abundance: NA; v_gene: TRBV28; j_gene: TRBJ2-3
CDR3aa: CASSSGQREFF; CDR3nt: TGTGCCAGCAGTTCCGGACAGCGAGAGTTTTTT; len: 11; d_gene: NA; abundance: NA; v_gene: TRBV28; j_gene: TRBJ1-4
CDR3aa: CAWSRPGGGWTEAFF; CDR3nt: TGTGCCTGGAGTAGGCCAGGGGGTGGGTGGACTGAAGCTTTCTTT; len: 15; d_gene: TRBD1; abundance: few; v_gene: TRBV30; j_gene: TRBJ1-1
CDR3aa: CASSLDSTYEQYF; CDR3nt: TGCGCCAGCAGCTTGGACAGTACCTACGAGCAGTACTTC; len: 13; d_gene: NA; abundance: once; v_gene: TRBV5-1; j_gene: TRBJ2-7
CDR3aa: CASSDVGTGGFYYNEQFF; CDR3nt: TGTGCCAGCAGTGATGTTGGGACAGGGGGATTCTACTACAATGAGCAGTTCTTC; len: 18; d_gene: TRBD1; abundance: NA; v_gene: TRBV6-1; j_gene: TRBJ2-1
CDR3aa: CASSFASDGARFF; CDR3nt: TGTGCCAGCAGCTTCGCTTCCGACGGCGCGCGGTTCTTC; len: 13; d_gene: NA; abundance: NA; v_gene: TRBV5-4; j_gene: TRBJ2-1
CDR3aa: CASSVLSSNYGYTF; CDR3nt: TGTGCCAGCAGCGTACTTAGTTCTAACTATGGCTACACCTTC; len: 14; d_gene: NA; abundance: NA; v_gene: TRBV9; j_gene: TRBJ1-2
CDR3aa: CASSLVEWSYEQYF; CDR3nt: TGCGCCAGCAGCTTGGTGGAGTGGAGCTACGAGCAGTACTTC; len: 14; d_gene: NA; abundance: NA; v_gene: TRBV5-1; j_gene: TRBJ2-7
CDR3aa: CASSLEGRVNTEAFF; CDR3nt: TGTGCCAGCAGCTTAGAAGGACGGGTGAACACTGAAGCTTTCTTT; len: 15; d_gene: NA; abundance: NA; v_gene: TRBV11-1; j_gene: TRBJ1-1
CDR3aa: CATRDGTGGPYEQYF; CDR3nt: TGTGCCACCAGAGATGGGACAGGGGGACCTTACGAGCAGTACTTC; len: 15; d_gene: TRBD1; abundance: few; v_gene: TRBV28; j_gene: TRBJ2-7
CDR3aa: CASSSLPPMGAFF; CDR3nt: TGTGCCAGCAGTTCCCTCCCCCCTATGGGAGCTTTCTTT; len: 13; d_gene: NA; abundance: NA; v_gene: TRBV27; j_gene: TRBJ1-1
CDR3aa: CASSLGHGDPYGYTF; CDR3nt: TGTGCCAGCAGCTTGGGGCATGGGGACCCCTATGGCTACACCTTC; len: 15; d_gene: NA; abundance: once; v_gene: TRBV5-4; j_gene: TRBJ1-2
CDR3aa: CASSVDGTVYEQYF; CDR3nt: TGTGCCAGTAGTGTAGACGGGACAGTCTACGAGCAGTACTTC; len: 14; d_gene: TRBD1; abundance: NA; v_gene: TRBV19; j_gene: TRBJ2-7
CDR3aa: CASSQQWNTEAFF; CDR3nt: TGTGCCAGCAGCCAGCAGTGGAACACTGAAGCTTTCTTT; len: 13; d_gene: NA; abundance: many; v_gene: TRBV16; j_gene: TRBJ1-1
CDR3aa: CASRDLAGGYEQYF; CDR3nt: TGTGCCAGTCGTGATCTAGCGGGAGGCTACGAGCAGTACTTC; len: 14; d_gene: TRBD2; abundance: NA; v_gene: TRBV27; j_gene: TRBJ2-7
CDR3aa: CASSLAGRDGSYEQYF; CDR3nt: TGTGCCAGCAGCTTAGCGGGCCGGGATGGGTCCTACGAGCAGTACTTC; len: 16; d_gene: NA; abundance: NA; v_gene: TRBV7-8; j_gene: TRBJ2-7
CDR3aa: CASSLGGSGANVLTF; CDR3nt: TGTGCCAGCAGCTTAGGGGGCTCTGGGGCCAACGTCCTGACTTTC; len: 15; d_gene: NA; abundance: NA; v_gene: TRBV7-2; j_gene: TRBJ2-6
CDR3aa: CASSPVGGMGQEPFF; CDR3nt: TGTGCCAGCTCACCGGTGGGGGGAATGGGACAGGAGCCGTTCTTC; len: 15; d_gene: TRBD1; abundance: NA; v_gene: TRBV18; j_gene: TRBJ2-1
CDR3aa: CASAVGETQYF; CDR3nt: TGTGCCAGCGCGGTCGGAGAGACCCAGTACTTC; len: 11; d_gene: NA; abundance: NA; v_gene: TRBV6-6; j_gene: TRBJ2-5
CDR3aa: CATPTGELFF; CDR3nt: TGTGCCACCCCAACGGGGGAGCTGTTTTTT; len: 10; d_gene: NA; abundance: NA; v_gene: TRBV6-4; j_gene: TRBJ2-2
CDR3aa: CASSFNRGAQHF; CDR3nt: TGTGCCAGCAGTTTTAACAGGGGCGCCCAGCATTTT; len: 12; d_gene: TRBD1; abundance: NA; v_gene: TRBV28; j_gene: TRBJ1-5
CDR3aa: CASSPNRGKETQYF; CDR3nt: TGTGCCAGCAGCCCAAACAGGGGGAAAGAGACCCAGTACTTC; len: 14; d_gene: TRBD1; abundance: NA; v_gene: TRBV11-2; j_gene: TRBJ2-5
CDR3aa: CASSEAAGGLGELFF; CDR3nt: TGTGCCAGCAGTGAAGCGGCAGGGGGCTTAGGGGAGCTGTTTTTT; len: 15; d_gene: TRBD1; abundance: NA; v_gene: TRBV2; j_gene: TRBJ2-2
CDR3aa: CSVGGRSTDTQYF; CDR3nt: TGCAGCGTTGGCGGGAGAAGCACAGATACGCAGTATTTT; len: 13; d_gene: TRBD2; abundance: NA; v_gene: TRBV29-1; j_gene: TRBJ2-3
CDR3aa: CASMDQLPNEKLFF; CDR3nt: TGTGCCAGCATGGATCAGTTACCAAATGAAAAACTGTTTTTT; len: 14; d_gene: NA; abundance: few; v_gene: TRBV28; j_gene: TRBJ1-4
CDR3aa: CASSLGRASLYEQYF; CDR3nt: TGTGCCAGCAGCTTGGGCAGGGCCTCTCTCTACGAGCAGTACTTC; len: 15; d_gene: NA; abundance: NA; v_gene: TRBV5-4; j_gene: TRBJ2-7
CDR3aa: CASSARTSGEQFF; CDR3nt: TGTGCCAGCAGCGCCCGGACTAGCGGCGAGCAGTTCTTC; len: 13; d_gene: TRBD2; abundance: NA; v_gene: TRBV2; j_gene: TRBJ2-1
CDR3aa: CASKNRDYGYTF; CDR3nt: TGTGCCAGCAAAAACCGGGACTATGGCTACACCTTC; len: 12; d_gene: NA; abundance: NA; v_gene: TRBV11-1; j_gene: TRBJ1-2
CDR3aa: CASSEWGYEQYF; CDR3nt: TGTGCCAGCAGTGAATGGGGCTACGAGCAGTACTTC; len: 12; d_gene: NA; abundance: once; v_gene: TRBV25-1; j_gene: TRBJ2-7